Sequencing of this TCR beta chain was carried out in a study of T cell repertoires in cytomegalovirus infection. At the level of the study: Public TCR beta signature analysis indicated the presence of both CMV infection and matching HLA type. Study-wide points: Cumulated frequencies of public TCR beta families served to identify carriers of CMV plus the relevant HLA. Clonotypes of TCR beta that were HLA-C-restricted and CMV-specific dominated the ex vivo response.

TCRdb independently ran MiXCR on the reads; one entry per CDR3 protein. This sample has around 440,000 distinct CDR3 sequences, with about 11% found just once. This clonotype has a handful of counts. As yet, its antigen is unknown. CDR1 and CDR2 (germline): MNHNS, SASEGT. The CDR3 extends over 13 amino acids. V was clipped by 7 bases and J by 8 bases, with 12 bases between them. The gene calls are TRBV6-1 and TRBJ1-6; D uncertain. The sequence came from a human donor in good health (CMV status not recorded). Some clones in this sample may be carry-over from other donors' samples. Sample: PBMCs. In nucleotides, the CDR3 is TGTGCCAGCATCCGGGCCTGGGATTCACCCCTCCACTTT. It yields the protein CASIRAWDSPLHF.